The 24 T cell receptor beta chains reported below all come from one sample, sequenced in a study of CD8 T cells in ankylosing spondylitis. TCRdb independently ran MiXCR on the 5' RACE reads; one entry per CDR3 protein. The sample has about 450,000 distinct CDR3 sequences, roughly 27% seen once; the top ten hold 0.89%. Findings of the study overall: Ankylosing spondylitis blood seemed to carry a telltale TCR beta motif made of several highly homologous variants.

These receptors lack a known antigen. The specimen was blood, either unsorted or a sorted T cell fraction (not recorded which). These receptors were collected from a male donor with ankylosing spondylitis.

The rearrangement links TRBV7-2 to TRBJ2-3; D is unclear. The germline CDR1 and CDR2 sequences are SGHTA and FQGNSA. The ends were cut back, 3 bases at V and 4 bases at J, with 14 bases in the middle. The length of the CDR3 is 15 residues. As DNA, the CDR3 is TGTGCCAGCAGCTTGTCTTATGGAAGTCCAGATACGCAGTATTTT. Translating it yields CASSLSYGSPDTQYF.

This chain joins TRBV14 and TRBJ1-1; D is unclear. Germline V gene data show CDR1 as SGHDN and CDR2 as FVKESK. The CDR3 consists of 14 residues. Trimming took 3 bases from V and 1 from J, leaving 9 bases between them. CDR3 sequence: CASSHTNRNTEAFF. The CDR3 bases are TGTGCCAGCAGCCACACCAACAGGAACACTGAAGCTTTCTTT. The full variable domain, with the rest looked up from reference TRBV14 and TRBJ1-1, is EAGVTQFPSHSVIEKGQTVTLRCDPISGHDNLYWYRRVMGKEIKFLLHFVKESKQDESGMPNNRFLAERTGGTYSTLKVQPAELEDSGVYFCASSHTNRNTEAFFGQGTRLTVV.

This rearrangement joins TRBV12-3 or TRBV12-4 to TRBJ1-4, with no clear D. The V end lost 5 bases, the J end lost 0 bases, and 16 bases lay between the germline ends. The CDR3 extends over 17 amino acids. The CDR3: CASSPAAAGATNEKLFF. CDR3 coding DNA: TGTGCCAGCAGTCCCGCGGCCGCTGGGGCAACTAATGAAAAACTGTTTTTT.

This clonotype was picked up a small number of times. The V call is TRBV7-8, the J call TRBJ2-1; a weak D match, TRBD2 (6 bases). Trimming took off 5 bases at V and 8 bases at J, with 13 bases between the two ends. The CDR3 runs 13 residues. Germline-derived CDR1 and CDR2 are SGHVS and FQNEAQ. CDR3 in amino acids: CASSPRLVDEQFF. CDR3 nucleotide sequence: TGTGCCAGCAGCCCGAGACTAGTAGATGAGCAGTTCTTC.

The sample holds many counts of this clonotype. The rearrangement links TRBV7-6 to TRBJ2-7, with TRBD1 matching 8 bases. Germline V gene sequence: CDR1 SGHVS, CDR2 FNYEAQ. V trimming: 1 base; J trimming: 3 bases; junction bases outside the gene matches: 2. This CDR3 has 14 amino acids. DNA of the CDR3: TGTGCCAGCAGCTTAGGGACAGGGCACTACGAGCAGTACTTC. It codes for CASSLGTGHYEQYF.

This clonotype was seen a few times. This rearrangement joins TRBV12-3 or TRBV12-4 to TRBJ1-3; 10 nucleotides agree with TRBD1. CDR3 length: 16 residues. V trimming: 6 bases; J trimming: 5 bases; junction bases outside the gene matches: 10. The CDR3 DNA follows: TGTGCCAGCAGCACCGCGGGACAGGGGCTGAGAAACACCATATATTTT. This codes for CASSTAGQGLRNTIYF.

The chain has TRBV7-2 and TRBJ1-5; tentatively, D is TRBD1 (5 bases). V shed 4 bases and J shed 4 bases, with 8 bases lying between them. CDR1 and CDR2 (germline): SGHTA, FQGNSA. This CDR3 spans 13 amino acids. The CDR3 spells CASSYRQNQPQHF. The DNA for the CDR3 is TGTGCCAGCAGCTATAGACAGAATCAGCCCCAGCATTTT.

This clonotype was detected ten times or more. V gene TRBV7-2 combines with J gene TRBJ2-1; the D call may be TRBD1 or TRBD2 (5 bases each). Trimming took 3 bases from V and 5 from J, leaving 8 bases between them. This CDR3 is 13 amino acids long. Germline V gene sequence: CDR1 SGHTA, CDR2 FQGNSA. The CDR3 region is CASSLGVNNEQFF. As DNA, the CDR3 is TGTGCCAGCAGCTTGGGGGTTAACAATGAGCAGTTCTTC. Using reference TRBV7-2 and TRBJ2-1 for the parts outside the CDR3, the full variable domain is GAGVSQSPSNKVTEKGKDVELRCDPISGHTALYWYRQSLGQGLEFLIYFQGNSAPDKSGLPSDRFSAERTGGSVSTLTIQRTQQEDSAVYLCASSLGVNNEQFFGPGTRLTVL.

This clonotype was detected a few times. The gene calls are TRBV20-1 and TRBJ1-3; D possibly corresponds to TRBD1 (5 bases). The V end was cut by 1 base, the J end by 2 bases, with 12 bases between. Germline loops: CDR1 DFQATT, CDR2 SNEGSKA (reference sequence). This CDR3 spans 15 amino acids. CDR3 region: CSARAPPGTGNTIYF. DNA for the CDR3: TGCAGTGCTAGAGCCCCTCCAGGGACTGGAAACACCATATATTTT.

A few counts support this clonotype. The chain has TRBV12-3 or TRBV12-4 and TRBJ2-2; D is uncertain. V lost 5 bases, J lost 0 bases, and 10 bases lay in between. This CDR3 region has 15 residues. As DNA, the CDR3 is TGTGCCAGCAGTCGGACGGAAACGAACACCGGGGAGCTGTTTTTT. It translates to CASSRTETNTGELFF.

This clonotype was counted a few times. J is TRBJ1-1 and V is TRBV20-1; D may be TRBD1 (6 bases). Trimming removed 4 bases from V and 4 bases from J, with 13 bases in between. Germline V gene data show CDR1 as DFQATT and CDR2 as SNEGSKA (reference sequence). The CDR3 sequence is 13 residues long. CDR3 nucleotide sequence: TGCAGTGCTACCAGGGGAGGGGCCACTGAAGCTTTCTTT. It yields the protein CSATRGGATEAFF.

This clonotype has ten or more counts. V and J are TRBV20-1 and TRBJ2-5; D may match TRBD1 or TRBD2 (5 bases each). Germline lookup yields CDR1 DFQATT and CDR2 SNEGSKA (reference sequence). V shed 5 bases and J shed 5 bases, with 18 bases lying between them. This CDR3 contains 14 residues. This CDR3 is CSAPPGPRWETQYF. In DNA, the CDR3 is TGCAGTGCTCCCCCGGGACCGCGGTGGGAGACCCAGTACTTC.

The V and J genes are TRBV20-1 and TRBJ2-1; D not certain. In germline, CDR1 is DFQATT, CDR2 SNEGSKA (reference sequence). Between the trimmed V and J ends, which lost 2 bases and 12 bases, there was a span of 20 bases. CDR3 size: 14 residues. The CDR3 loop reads CSARYSLSKFGQFF. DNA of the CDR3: TGCAGTGCTAGATACTCCTTATCAAAGTTTGGGCAGTTCTTC.

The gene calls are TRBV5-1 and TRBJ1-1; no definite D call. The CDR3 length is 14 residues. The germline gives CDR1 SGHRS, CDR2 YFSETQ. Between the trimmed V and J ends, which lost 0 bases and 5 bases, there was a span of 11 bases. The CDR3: CASSLEWGRTEAFF. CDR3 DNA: TGCGCCAGCAGCTTGGAGTGGGGAAGGACTGAAGCTTTCTTT.

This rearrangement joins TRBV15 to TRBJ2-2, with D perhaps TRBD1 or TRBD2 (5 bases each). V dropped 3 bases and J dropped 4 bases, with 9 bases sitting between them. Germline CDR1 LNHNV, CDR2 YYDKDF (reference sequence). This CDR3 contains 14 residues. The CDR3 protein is CATSSGTGTGELFF. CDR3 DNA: TGTGCCACCAGCAGTGGGACCGGCACCGGGGAGCTGTTTTTT.

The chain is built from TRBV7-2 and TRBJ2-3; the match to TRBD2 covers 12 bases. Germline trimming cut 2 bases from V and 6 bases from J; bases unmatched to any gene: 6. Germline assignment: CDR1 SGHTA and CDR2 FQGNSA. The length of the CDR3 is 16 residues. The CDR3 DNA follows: TGTGCCAGCAGCTTATCCCTAGCGGGAGGGTTGGATACGCAGTATTTT. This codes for CASSLSLAGGLDTQYF. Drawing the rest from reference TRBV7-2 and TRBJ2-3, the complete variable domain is GAGVSQSPSNKVTEKGKDVELRCDPISGHTALYWYRQSLGQGLEFLIYFQGNSAPDKSGLPSDRFSAERTGGSVSTLTIQRTQQEDSAVYLCASSLSLAGGLDTQYFGPGTRLTVL.

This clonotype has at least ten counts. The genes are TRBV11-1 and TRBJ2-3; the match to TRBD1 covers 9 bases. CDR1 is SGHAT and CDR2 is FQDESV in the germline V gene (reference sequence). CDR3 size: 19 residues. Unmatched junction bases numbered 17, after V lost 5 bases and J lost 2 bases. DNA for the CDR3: TGTGCCAGCAGCAACTACTACCCCCGGGACAGGGAGTACACAGATACGCAGTATTTT. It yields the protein CASSNYYPRDREYTDTQYF.

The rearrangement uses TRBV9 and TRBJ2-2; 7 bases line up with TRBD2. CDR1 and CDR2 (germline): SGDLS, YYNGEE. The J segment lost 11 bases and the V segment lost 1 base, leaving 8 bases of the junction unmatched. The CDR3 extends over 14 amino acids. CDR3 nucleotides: TGTGCCAGCAGCGTACCCGGGAGGTTCACCGAGCTGTTTTTT. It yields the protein CASSVPGRFTELFF. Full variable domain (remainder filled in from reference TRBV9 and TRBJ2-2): DSGVTQTPKHLITATGQRVTLRCSPRSGDLSVYWYQQSLDQGLQFLIQYYNGEERAKGNILERFSAQQFPDLHSELNLSSLELGDSALYFCASSVPGRFTELFFGEGSRLTVL.

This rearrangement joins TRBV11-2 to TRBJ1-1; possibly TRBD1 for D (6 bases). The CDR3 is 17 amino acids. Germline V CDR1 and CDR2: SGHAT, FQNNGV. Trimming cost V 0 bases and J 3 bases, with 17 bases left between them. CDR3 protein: CASSLDRGHIIHTEAFF. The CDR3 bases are TGTGCCAGCAGCTTAGACAGGGGCCATATTATACACACTGAAGCTTTCTTT. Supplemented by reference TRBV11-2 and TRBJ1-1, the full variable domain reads EAGVAQSPRYKIIEKRQSVAFWCNPISGHATLYWYQQILGQGPKLLIQFQNNGVVDDSQLPKDRFSAERLKGVDSTLKIQPAKLEDSAVYLCASSLDRGHIIHTEAFFGQGTRLTVV.

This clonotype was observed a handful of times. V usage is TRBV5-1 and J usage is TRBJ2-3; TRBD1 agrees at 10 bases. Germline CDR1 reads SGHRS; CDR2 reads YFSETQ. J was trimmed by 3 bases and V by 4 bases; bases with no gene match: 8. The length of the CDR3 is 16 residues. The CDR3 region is CASSPGDRGRTDTQYF. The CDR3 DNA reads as TGCGCCAGCAGCCCGGGCGACAGGGGGCGTACAGATACGCAGTATTTT. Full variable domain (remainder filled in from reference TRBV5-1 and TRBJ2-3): KAGVTQTPRYLIKTRGQQVTLSCSPISGHRSVSWYQQTPGQGLQFLFEYFSETQRNKGNFPGRFSGRQFSNSRSEMNVSTLELGDSALYLCASSPGDRGRTDTQYFGPGTRLTVL.

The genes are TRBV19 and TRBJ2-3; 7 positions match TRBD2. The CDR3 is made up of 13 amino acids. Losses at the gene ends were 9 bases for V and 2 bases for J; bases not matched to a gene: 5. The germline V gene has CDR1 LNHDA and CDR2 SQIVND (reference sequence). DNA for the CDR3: TGTGCCAGCAGCGGGACGTACACAGATACGCAGTATTTT. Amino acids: CASSGTYTDTQYF. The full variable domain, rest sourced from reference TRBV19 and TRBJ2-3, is DGGITQSPKYLFRKEGQNVTLSCEQNLNHDAMYWYRQDPGQGLRLIYYSQIVNDFQKGDIAEGYSVSREKKESFPLTVTSAQKNPTAFYLCASSGTYTDTQYFGPGTRLTVL.

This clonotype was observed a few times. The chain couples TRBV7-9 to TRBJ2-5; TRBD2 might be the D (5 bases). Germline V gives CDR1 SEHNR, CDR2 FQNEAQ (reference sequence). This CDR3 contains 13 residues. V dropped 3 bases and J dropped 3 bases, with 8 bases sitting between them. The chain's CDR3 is CASSLDGKETQYF. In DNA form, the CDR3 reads TGTGCCAGCAGCTTGGACGGGAAAGAGACCCAGTACTTC.

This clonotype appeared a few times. The CDR3 DNA sequence: TGTGCCACCAGTGCAGCACCTAACTATGGCTACACCTTC. Its protein product is CATSAAPNYGYTF. This rearrangement joins TRBV24-1 to TRBJ1-2; D not resolved. The length of the CDR3 is 13 residues. The germline V and J ends were trimmed by 5 bases and 0 bases, with 6 bases remaining between them. The germline V gene encodes CDR1 KGHDR and CDR2 SFDVKD.

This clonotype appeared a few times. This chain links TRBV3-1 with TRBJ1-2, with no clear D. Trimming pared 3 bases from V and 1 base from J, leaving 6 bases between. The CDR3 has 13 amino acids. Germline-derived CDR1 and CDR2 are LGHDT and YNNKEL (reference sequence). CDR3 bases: TGTGCCAGCAGCCAGGAGAATAACTATGGCTACACCTTC. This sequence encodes CASSQENNYGYTF.